This T cell receptor (beta chain) was captured in a study of control samples from healthy donors and cancer patients. Repertoires were generated with immunoSEQ multiplex PCR, while TCRdb's copy carries only in-frame clones and drops some. The sample lists tens of thousands of clones, over 85% occurring once. Germline V gene sequence: CDR1 SGHVS, CDR2 FQNEAQ. CDR3 length: 17 amino acids. Trimming removed 5 bases at V and 2 bases at J, with 22 bases between. The source is a woman in her thirties or forties with lung cancer. The gene calls are TRBV7-8 and TRBJ2-7, with D perhaps given as TRBD1 or TRBD2 (5 bases each). The sequenced material came from PBMCs. CDR3 amino acids: CASSPHEGPSTPYEQYF. CDR3 coding DNA: TGTGCCAGCAGCCCCCACGAGGGACCGAGTACCCCCTACGAGCAGTACTTC.